Sequencing of this T cell receptor (beta chain) was carried out in a study of vaccination and CD4 T cells after COVID-19 (dated by TCRdb to between 2020 and 2023). Some background on the complete study: Every convalescent patient had a positive nasal swab PCR test for SARS-CoV-2, with mild disease in roughly ten patients and severe disease in one. In the convalescent cohort there were six males and four females, among whom were two Hispanic individuals, seven Caucasians, two Asians and one multiracial person. Each participant got two doses of either the Pfizer-BioNTech BNT162b2 vaccine (n=8) or the Moderna mRNA-1273 vaccine (n=2). Post-COVID blood samples from convalescent patients were collected a median of about 100 days after diagnosis, with a range of roughly 35 to 180 days. Post-vaccine blood samples were collected a median of approximately 77 days after the second vaccine dose, ranging from roughly 14 to 241 days. For stimulating the cultures, overlapping spike peptide pools were used, derived from SARS-CoV-2 as well as from the common cold coronaviruses HCoV-NL63, HCoV-OC43 and HCoV-229E. Control cultures used a CEFX viral epitope pool as positive control, an HIV-1 Nef peptide pool as negative control, or no peptide. In roughly 11 COVID-19 convalescent patients and a handful of infection-naive healthy vaccine recipients, the spike-specific CD4+ TCR repertoire before mRNA vaccination was compared with the repertoire after mRNA vaccination.

The library came from PCR. TCR sequencing of DNA from cultured CD4+ T cells used the Oncomine TCR Beta short-read assay at the Johns Hopkins FTIC core. Genomic DNA was extracted from the cultured CD4+ T cells with the QIAamp micro DNA kit. Oncomine TCR Beta libraries from cultured CD4+ T cells were pooled using unique dual indexes and sequenced on an Illumina iSeq 100. On the study's bioinformatics: Non-productive sequences were filtered out, and CDR3s that did not start with C, did not end with F or W, or were shorter than 7 amino acids were discarded. The MANAFEST web application identified antigen-specific clonotypes by comparing peptide-stimulated wells against reference wells and other culture wells. To be called positive, a clone needed an FDR below 0.05, an odds ratio above 5, and a productive frequency above 0.1% in at least two of three replicate wells. A clonotype was classed as cross-reactive if the clonotype showed significant expansion both in SARS-CoV-2 spike wells and in at least one common cold coronavirus spike condition. Using R version 3.6.1, CDR3 homology was evaluated through Levenshtein distances (stringdist) along with unrooted phylogenetic trees (ape). TCRdb reworked the public reads: Q25 trimming with fastp, MiXCR clone assembly, productive beta chains retained. Every entry covers one CDR3 protein and lists the most common genes and DNA from its rows. TCRdb, rather than the study authors, made the V and J calls. The sample contains around 20,000 distinct CDR3 sequences, under 45% of them found a single time. About 6.3% of the sample rests with the top ten.

This specimen's treatment or condition label, per the study, means: approximately nine-day PBMC culture with coronavirus spike peptide pools or control peptides (ViraFEST assay). To expand antigen-specific T cells with peptide pools and then pick out the expanded clonotypes through TCR sequencing, the study relied on the ViraFEST assay. The positive SARS-CoV-2 PCR tests of the convalescent patients were dated from March to December 2020, before the Alpha, Beta and Delta variants emerged in the United States. Under 2.5 million PBMCs per well were cultured in IMDM with 5% human AB serum and 8 to 10 IU/ml IL-2, plus 10 ug/ml peptide pools. Half of the culture medium was replaced with fresh IL-2-containing medium on days 3 and 7. After less than twelve days of culture, CD4+ T cells were isolated by negative selection with the EasySep CD4+ T cell isolation kit. Ficoll-Paque Plus gradient centrifugation was used to isolate PBMCs from whole blood, and the isolated PBMCs were then either used fresh or cryopreserved at -140C. In general, triplicate wells were set up for every culture condition.

The paper as a whole reports these results and caveats: In convalescent patients, a median around 90% of post-vaccine SARS-CoV-2-reactive clones were detected only after vaccination, suggesting vaccine-specific priming. The number of convalescent patients in the study was relatively small, and the study did not examine early timepoints following natural infection. Nearly all vaccine-specific clones in convalescent patients (304 of 307) were mono-reactive for SARS-CoV-2 spike rather than cross-reactive with common cold coronaviruses. The median count of SARS-CoV-2-reactive clonotypes went up from 20 to 25 after infection to about 40 after vaccination, although the change was not significant.

This clonotype was observed a handful of times. Its binding antigen is unknown. No per-base quality is available; no much larger clone lies one base away. A distance of 7 bases separates the germline ends of V and J, which lose 5 bases and 0 bases respectively. The CDR1 and CDR2 encoded by the germline V gene (reference sequence) are LNHDA and SQIVND. Inclusive of the bounding cysteine and phenylalanine, the CDR3 is 13 residues long. Left in the record is the CDR3 DNA by itself, 39 bases read in frame from the first base. The rearranged chain carries TRBV19 and TRBJ1-1; the D gene cannot be named for sure. The TCR comes from a human donor who had recovered from COVID-19. Specimen: CD4+ T cells from blood, cultured in vitro, collected before SARS-CoV-2 vaccination. This receptor has the CDR3 CASSQDLNTEAFF. In nucleotides, the sequence is TGTGCCAGTAGTCAGGATTTGAACACTGAAGCTTTCTTT.